This passage covers 25 T cell receptor beta chains from one sample sequenced in a study of a mutant IDH1 vaccine in newly diagnosed glioma. The data were produced by immunoSEQ multiplex PCR, yet TCRdb's version contains in-frame clones alone and is incomplete. The table shows around 53,000 clones, with roughly 84% occurring only once. Their antigen targets remain unknown. As for time point: week 35, safety follow-up. Every single dose of the vaccine, 300 ug of mutant IDH1 20-mer peptide, came with topical imiquimod. Here the sequenced sample was PBMCs, taken from a glioma patient whose treatment included an IDH1 peptide vaccine. All receptors derive from a man between 35 and 55 years old with glioma.

The chain joins TRBV6-5 to TRBJ2-3, with TRBD1 as a possible D gene (6 bases). Germline CDR1 and CDR2: MNHEY and SVGAGI. Between the trimmed V and J ends, which lost 7 bases and 3 bases, there was a span of 14 bases. The CDR3 contains 14 residues. CDR3 residues: CASTRGFSTDTQYF. CDR3 in DNA: TGTGCCAGCACTAGGGGGTTTTCAACAGATACGCAGTATTTT.

The sample holds a few counts of this clone. The CDR3 DNA sequence: TGTGCCAGCAGTCGACGAGGATCTGGGGCCAACGTCCTGACTTTC. Its translation: CASSRRGSGANVLTF. The chain combines TRBV6-5 with TRBJ2-6; D is unclear. The V end was cut by 5 bases, the J end by 1 base, with 9 bases between. There are 15 residues in the CDR3. Per germline, CDR1 MNHEY and CDR2 SVGAGI.

V is TRBV2 and J is TRBJ2-7, with D perhaps given as TRBD1 or TRBD2 (5 bases each). The CDR3 is 15 amino acids. Trimming took 2 bases from V and 2 from J, leaving 13 bases between them. Germline-derived CDR1 and CDR2 are SNHLY and FYNNEI. The CDR3 is CASSESTGLTYEQYF. The CDR3 nucleotides are TGTGCCAGCAGTGAAAGTACAGGACTCACCTACGAGCAGTACTTC.

The chain has TRBV7-9 and TRBJ2-7; the match to TRBD1 covers 9 bases. The V segment lost 5 bases and the J segment 2 bases; nucleotides outside the gene matches: 7. There are 15 residues in the CDR3. Germline assignment: CDR1 SEHNR and CDR2 FQNEAQ (reference sequence). CDR3 amino acids: CASSTGQGPAYEQYF. The DNA for the CDR3 is TGTGCCAGCAGCACCGGACAGGGGCCAGCCTACGAGCAGTACTTC.

The chain joins TRBV10-3 to TRBJ2-5; D is perhaps TRBD1 (6 bases). Looked up from germline, CDR1 is ENHRY and CDR2 is SYGVKD. The germline V and J ends were trimmed by 3 bases and 2 bases, with 13 bases remaining between them. This CDR3 is 15 amino acids long. The CDR3 spells CAISDSRGGQETQYF. CDR3 nucleotide sequence: TGTGCCATCAGTGATTCCAGGGGTGGACAAGAGACCCAGTACTTC.

This chain joins TRBV19 and TRBJ2-7, with TRBD2 identical over 13 bases. This CDR3 contains 17 residues. Germline lookup yields CDR1 LNHDA and CDR2 SQIVND (reference sequence). V trimming: 2 bases; J trimming: 0 bases; junction bases outside the gene matches: 4. The CDR3 here is CASSITSGGDSSYEQYF. The CDR3 DNA sequence: TGTGCCAGTAGTATAACTAGCGGGGGGGACAGCTCCTACGAGCAGTACTTC.

CDR3 nucleotide sequence: TGTGCCAGCAGCTTAGGGCATCGAGCGGGGAGCGTATCCTACGAGCAGTACTTC. It is translated as CASSLGHRAGSVSYEQYF. The V and J genes are TRBV7-8 and TRBJ2-7; 7 nucleotides match TRBD2. With 1 base clipped from V and 1 base from J, the junction kept 13 bases outside the gene matches. Germline V gene data show CDR1 as SGHVS and CDR2 as FQNEAQ. The CDR3 spans 18 residues.

V gene TRBV6-5 combines with J gene TRBJ1-1; TRBD1 might be the D (5 bases). V dropped 7 bases and J dropped 0 bases, with 12 bases sitting between them. Germline lookup yields CDR1 MNHEY and CDR2 SVGAGI. The CDR3 totals 14 residues. The CDR3: CASKVRQLNTEAFF. The CDR3 DNA sequence: TGTGCCAGCAAGGTGAGACAGTTGAACACTGAAGCTTTCTTT.

This sequence joins TRBV11-2 and TRBJ1-2; D possibly corresponds to TRBD1 (5 bases). The CDR3 is made up of 17 amino acids. V gave up 2 bases and J gave up 4 bases, with 20 bases separating them. Germline CDR1 and CDR2: SGHAT and FQNNGV. CDR3 protein: CASSLTPAGGDGYGYTF. For the CDR3, the DNA is TGTGCCAGCAGCTTAACCCCGGCCGGAGGGGATGGCTATGGCTACACCTTC. Combining the CDR3 with reference TRBV11-2 and TRBJ1-2 gives the whole variable domain EAGVAQSPRYKIIEKRQSVAFWCNPISGHATLYWYQQILGQGPKLLIQFQNNGVVDDSQLPKDRFSAERLKGVDSTLKIQPAKLEDSAVYLCASSLTPAGGDGYGYTFGSGTRLTVV.

This sequence joins TRBV5-1 and TRBJ2-5; 7 nucleotides line up with TRBD1. This CDR3 is built from 15 residues. V shed 4 bases, J shed 4 bases, and the junction held 10 bases outside the gene matches. Germline V gives CDR1 SGHRS, CDR2 YFSETQ. The CDR3 protein is CASSIYRQGGETQYF. DNA for the CDR3: TGCGCCAGCAGCATCTACCGACAGGGCGGAGAGACCCAGTACTTC.

The J gene is TRBJ2-1, the V gene TRBV9; D possibly corresponds to TRBD2 (6 bases). V was pared by 1 base and J by 6 bases, with 8 bases between. CDR1 is SGDLS and CDR2 is YYNGEE in the germline V gene. This CDR3 spans 13 amino acids. The CDR3: CASSVTSTNEQFF. The CDR3 DNA is TGTGCCAGCAGCGTAACTAGCACCAATGAGCAGTTCTTC.

This clone was seen a single time. V is TRBV7-6 and J is TRBJ2-5; either TRBD1 or TRBD2 may supply D (5 bases each). The CDR3 spans 14 residues. Deletions cut 0 bases from V and 5 bases from J, with 10 bases between. The V gene's germline CDR1 is SGHVS and CDR2 FNYEAQ. The CDR3 loop reads CASSLAGVGETQYF. The CDR3 DNA reads TGTGCCAGCAGCTTAGCGGGGGTGGGGGAGACCCAGTACTTC.

The CDR3 here is CASSQQSGQGRGYTF. CDR3 bases: TGTGCCAGCAGCCAGCAATCGGGACAGGGTAGGGGCTACACCTTC. The chain combines TRBV7-9 with TRBJ1-2; 9 bases align to TRBD1. CDR3 size: 15 residues. Trimming took 5 bases from V and 8 from J; bases not matched to a gene: 12. CDR1 and CDR2 (germline): SEHNR, FQNEAQ (reference sequence).

This clone showed up just a few times. J is TRBJ1-6 and V is TRBV14; 7 bases match TRBD1. Trimming at V came to 3 bases and at J to 10 bases, leaving 6 bases not matched to a gene. Germline V gene sequence: CDR1 SGHDN, CDR2 FVKESK. The CDR3 is 14 residues long. CDR3 region: CASSQIGGGSPLHF. CDR3 nucleotides: TGTGCCAGCAGCCAGATCGGAGGGGGCTCACCCCTCCACTTT.

The chain employs TRBV9 and TRBJ2-3, with 11 nucleotides matching TRBD2. The trim removed 4 bases at V and 5 bases at J, leaving 9 bases unmatched. The CDR3 has 16 residues. Germline V gene data show CDR1 as SGDLS and CDR2 as YYNGEE. The CDR3 loop is CASSPRSGGAGDTQYF. DNA of the CDR3: TGTGCCAGCAGCCCCCGTAGCGGGGGGGCGGGAGATACGCAGTATTTT.

The chain carries TRBV11-2 and TRBJ2-7, with D maybe TRBD1 (6 bases). The germline V gene has CDR1 SGHAT and CDR2 FQNNGV. The V end was cut by 2 bases, the J end by 2 bases, with 10 bases between. This CDR3 spans 14 amino acids. The DNA for the CDR3 is TGTGCCAGCAGCTTACAGGACAGCACCTACGAGCAGTACTTC. Translated, it gives CASSLQDSTYEQYF. The full variable domain, with the rest looked up from reference TRBV11-2 and TRBJ2-7, is EAGVAQSPRYKIIEKRQSVAFWCNPISGHATLYWYQQILGQGPKLLIQFQNNGVVDDSQLPKDRFSAERLKGVDSTLKIQPAKLEDSAVYLCASSLQDSTYEQYFGPGTRLTVT.

The gene calls are TRBV7-2 and TRBJ2-5; possible D gene TRBD1, 5 bases. Germline values: CDR1 SGHTA, CDR2 FQGNSA. V dropped 5 bases and J dropped 5 bases, with 12 bases sitting between them. The CDR3 totals 13 residues. The CDR3 DNA reads TGTGCCAGCAGCCCCAGGGTATGGGAGACCCAGTACTTC. Protein sequence: CASSPRVWETQYF. The full variable domain, its missing parts supplied by reference TRBV7-2 and TRBJ2-5, is GAGVSQSPSNKVTEKGKDVELRCDPISGHTALYWYRQSLGQGLEFLIYFQGNSAPDKSGLPSDRFSAERTGGSVSTLTIQRTQQEDSAVYLCASSPRVWETQYFGPGTRLLVL.

The CDR3 DNA sequence: TGTGCCAGCAGCTTAGACCAGGGGAAAGCTTTCTTT. It is translated as CASSLDQGKAFF. This sequence joins TRBV11-2 and TRBJ1-1; D possibly corresponds to TRBD1 (6 bases). CDR3 size: 12 residues. Germline V lookup: CDR1 SGHAT, CDR2 FQNNGV. V was shortened by 0 bases and J by 9 bases, with 8 bases between the two germline ends. The whole variable domain, remainder taken from reference TRBV11-2 and TRBJ1-1, is EAGVAQSPRYKIIEKRQSVAFWCNPISGHATLYWYQQILGQGPKLLIQFQNNGVVDDSQLPKDRFSAERLKGVDSTLKIQPAKLEDSAVYLCASSLDQGKAFFGQGTRLTVV.

The V gene is TRBV7-9, the J gene TRBJ2-1; no reliable D call. The germline V gene has CDR1 SEHNR and CDR2 FQNEAQ (reference sequence). V was pared by 5 bases and J by 0 bases, with 11 bases between. The CDR3 spans 15 residues. This CDR3 reads CASSPTVSSYNEQFF. Written as DNA, the CDR3 is TGTGCCAGCAGCCCCACGGTAAGCTCCTACAATGAGCAGTTCTTC. The full variable domain, rest sourced from reference TRBV7-9 and TRBJ2-1, is DTGVSQNPRHKITKRGQNVTFRCDPISEHNRLYWYRQTLGQGPEFLTYFQNEAQLEKSRLLSDRFSAERPKGSFSTLEIQRTEQGDSAMYLCASSPTVSSYNEQFFGPGTRLTVL.

The chain joins TRBV11-1 to TRBJ1-1; 8 nucleotides align to TRBD1. V was clipped by 5 bases and J by 5 bases; unmatched bases: 4. Germline CDR1 and CDR2: SGHAT and FQDESV (reference sequence). This CDR3 comprises 13 residues. CDR3 nucleotide sequence: TGTGCCAGCAGCCCAGGGGGCTGGACTGAAGCTTTCTTT. It translates to CASSPGGWTEAFF.

This chain links TRBV5-8 with TRBJ2-3; tentative D call: TRBD2 (6 bases). The CDR3 loop spans 15 amino acids. V was shortened by 0 bases and J by 8 bases, with 16 bases between the two germline ends. From germline, CDR1 is SGHTS and CDR2 YDEGEE. The CDR3 loop is CASSLVGPPGGTQYF. CDR3 DNA: TGTGCCAGCAGCTTGGTGGGCCCGCCCGGGGGTACGCAGTATTTT.

The chain links TRBV5-1 to TRBJ1-2; 8 bases map to TRBD1. Unmatched junction bases numbered 15, after V lost 4 bases and J lost 7 bases. The CDR3 sequence is 16 residues long. Per the germline V gene, CDR1 is SGHRS and CDR2 is YFSETQ. The CDR3 here is CASSPDGIGQGGGYTF. The CDR3 bases are TGCGCCAGCAGCCCGGACGGGATTGGACAGGGAGGTGGCTACACCTTC.

The J gene is TRBJ2-1, the V gene TRBV6-4, with 11 positions matching TRBD2. Germline loops: CDR1 MRHNA, CDR2 SNTAGT. V shed 1 base, J shed 1 base, and the junction held 9 bases outside the gene matches. The CDR3 has 19 residues. The CDR3 sequence: CASSDLVAGGTVSYNEQFF. For the CDR3, the DNA is TGTGCCAGCAGTGACTTAGTAGCGGGGGGGACAGTATCCTACAATGAGCAGTTCTTC.

J is TRBJ2-1 and V is TRBV5-6, with 12 bases lining up with TRBD2. With 4 bases clipped from V and 4 bases from J, the junction kept 6 bases outside the gene matches. The CDR3 has 16 amino acids. CDR1 and CDR2 (germline): SGHDT, YYEEEE. CDR3 DNA sequence: TGTGCCAGCAGCGGCACCGGGACTAGCGGGTACAATGAGCAGTTCTTC. Translation gives CASSGTGTSGYNEQFF.

The chain recombines TRBV27 with TRBJ1-1, with D tentatively TRBD1 (6 bases). Trimming stripped 1 base from V and 1 base from J, with 7 bases between. Germline V gives CDR1 MNHEY, CDR2 SMNVEV (reference sequence). This CDR3 has 14 residues. Here the CDR3 DNA reads TGTGCCAGCAGTTTATGGGGGGCGAACACTGAAGCTTTCTTT. This gives the protein CASSLWGANTEAFF.